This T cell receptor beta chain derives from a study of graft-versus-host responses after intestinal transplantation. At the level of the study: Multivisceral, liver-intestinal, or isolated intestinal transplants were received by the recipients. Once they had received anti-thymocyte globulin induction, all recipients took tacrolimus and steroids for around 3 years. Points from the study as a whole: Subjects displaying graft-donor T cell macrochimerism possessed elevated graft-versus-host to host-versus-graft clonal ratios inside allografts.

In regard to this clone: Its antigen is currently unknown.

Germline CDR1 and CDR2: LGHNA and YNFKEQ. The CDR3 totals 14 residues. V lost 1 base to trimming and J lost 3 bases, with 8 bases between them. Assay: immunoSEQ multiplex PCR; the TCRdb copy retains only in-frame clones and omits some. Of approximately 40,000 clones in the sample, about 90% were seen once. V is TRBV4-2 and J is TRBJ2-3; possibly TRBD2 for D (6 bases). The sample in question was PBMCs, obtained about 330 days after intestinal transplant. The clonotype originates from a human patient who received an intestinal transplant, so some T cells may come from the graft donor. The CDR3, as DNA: TGTGCCAGCAGCCAAGCCCTAGCGACAGATACGCAGTATTTT. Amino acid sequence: CASSQALATDTQYF.